The T cell receptor (beta chain) under discussion was sequenced for a study of cytomegalovirus exposure and HLA in healthy donors. Study-wide results and limits: For presence/absence analyses, sequencing depth was assumed to be roughly uniform across donors. Other equally common chains were less clonally expanded than HLA-associated TCR beta chains, a later analysis showed.

This CDR3 is built from 14 residues. Germline V gene data show CDR1 as SGHRS and CDR2 as YFSETQ. The junction had 3 bases not matched to a gene; V was cut back by 4 bases and J by 5 bases. Concerning this clone itself: The antigen is not known.

The PCR ran on 60 Vbeta and 13 Jbeta primers. Profiling relied on immunoSEQ multiplex PCR, and the TCRdb table lists in-frame clones only, not all of them. The sample has 150,000 or so clones, approximately 80% seen once. There were likely unrecorded immune exposures, though donors were nominally healthy when sampled. This sequence originates from a man between 40 and 49 years old in good health and CMV-seropositive. The chain recombines TRBV5-1 with TRBJ2-1; 10 bases are a match to TRBD1. The sequenced material came from PBMCs. In DNA form, the CDR3 reads TGCGCCAGCAGCATGGGACAGGGGCACAATGAGCAGTTCTTC. Translated: CASSMGQGHNEQFF. The whole variable domain, filled in from reference TRBV5-1 and TRBJ2-1, reads KAGVTQTPRYLIKTRGQQVTLSCSPISGHRSVSWYQQTPGQGLQFLFEYFSETQRNKGNFPGRFSGRQFSNSRSEMNVSTLELGDSALYLCASSMGQGHNEQFFGPGTRLTVL.